The clone carrying this T cell receptor beta chain was seen only a few times. Its specificity is not known. TCRB transcripts that were expressed got sequenced, as all of the isolated RNA had been reverse transcribed. Data came from immunoSEQ multiplex PCR; TCRdb stores just in-frame clones and leaves some out. The profile shows about 740,000 clones, around 15% of them singletons. The source of the sample is a study of beta chain features in type 1 diabetes. Findings and caveats of the study: Naive, central memory and Treg TCRB repertoires seemed to resemble each other more closely in patients than they did in healthy donors. Insertions were fewer and deletions more numerous at VDJ junctions in type 1 diabetes patients. Across all four CD4+ subsets, people with type 1 diabetes showed modestly shorter TCRB CDR3s.

The CDR3 spans 16 residues. V lost 0 bases, J lost 3 bases, and 15 bases lay in between. Per the germline V gene, CDR1 is LNHDA and CDR2 is SQIVND (reference sequence). The genes are TRBV19 and TRBJ2-7, with D hard to call. Sequenced sample: naive CD4+ T cells from blood. This clonotype was obtained from a man aged 18 to 30 with type 1 diabetes. The CDR3: CASSIDPGLRVYEQYF. In DNA form, the CDR3 reads TGTGCCAGTAGTATAGATCCTGGCCTCCGGGTCTACGAGCAGTACTTC.